One sample yielded the 8 T cell receptor beta chains listed below, sequenced in a study of graft-versus-host responses after intestinal transplantation (dated by TCRdb to about 2021). Interpreted using the paper, the time point label stands for: cells obtained before transplantation from donor or recipient. The receptor library was made with the immunoSEQ multiplex PCR assay. Entries here come from immuneACCESS through TCRdb and include only in-frame sequences with V and J called. Some clones fail to appear in such tables; in the studies checked, an unresolved V gene covers under half of the shortfall, and the cause of the remainder is unknown. This sample is represented by 71,000 or so clones; 90% of them were singletons. The top ten clones comprise roughly 1.3% of the sample. What these receptors recognize is not known. The specimen comprised unstimulated CD8+ T cells sorted from spleen or lymph node cells, sampled before intestinal transplant. These receptors all come from a human donor who received an intestinal transplant.

The rearrangement links TRBV9 to TRBJ2-7; D ambiguous. Germline V gene lookup returns CDR1 SGDLS and CDR2 YYNGEE. Trimming took 0 bases from V and 3 from J, leaving 7 bases between them. This CDR3 is 13 amino acids long. The chain's CDR3 is CASSVDEFYEQYF. The CDR3 DNA reads as TGTGCCAGCAGCGTAGATGAGTTCTACGAGCAGTACTTC.

This clone was found once. This sequence joins TRBV21-1 and TRBJ2-1; the table's D call, TRBD1, was not checked against the DNA. TRBV21-1 is designated a pseudogene. This CDR3 contains 16 residues. CDR3 loop: CASSKEGGRGCNEQFF. DNA for the CDR3: TGTGCCAGCAGCAAAGAGGGGGGCAGGGGGTGCAATGAGCAGTTCTTC.

The V call is TRBV4-2, the J call TRBJ1-3; 7 nucleotides align to TRBD1. Germline lookup yields CDR1 LGHNA and CDR2 YNFKEQ. CDR3 length: 14 amino acids. Trimming at V came to 4 bases and at J to 4 bases, leaving 4 bases not matched to a gene. CDR3 in amino acids: CASSPGQQGNTIYF. CDR3 nucleotide sequence: TGTGCCAGCAGCCCGGGACAGCAAGGAAACACCATATATTTT.

The J gene is TRBJ1-2, the V gene TRBV19; a weak D match, TRBD1 (5 bases). The length of the CDR3 is 14 residues. Trimming took 3 bases from V and 2 from J, leaving 10 bases between them. CDR1 is LNHDA, CDR2 SQIVND, per germline (reference sequence). In DNA, the CDR3 is TGTGCCAGTAGTATCGTAGCAGGGAACTATGGCTACACCTTC. Translating gives CASSIVAGNYGYTF. Based on the CDR3 plus reference TRBV19 and TRBJ1-2, the full variable domain is DGGITQSPKYLFRKEGQNVTLSCEQNLNHDAMYWYRQDPGQGLRLIYYSQIVNDFQKGDIAEGYSVSREKKESFPLTVTSAQKNPTAFYLCASSIVAGNYGYTFGSGTRLTVV.

The genes are TRBV5-1 and TRBJ2-4, with 8 bases matching TRBD1. Per germline, CDR1 SGHRS and CDR2 YFSETQ. J gave up 0 bases and V 4 bases, and 6 bases lay outside the gene matches. The CDR3 sequence is 16 residues long. The CDR3 DNA is TGCGCCAGCAGCCCAGACAGGGGAGTAGCCAAAAACATTCAGTACTTC. Translated, it gives CASSPDRGVAKNIQYF.

V and J are TRBV6-5 and TRBJ1-2, with TRBD1 as a possible D gene (5 bases). From germline, CDR1 is MNHEY and CDR2 SVGAGI. The ends were cut back, 2 bases at V and 8 bases at J, with 15 bases in the middle. CDR3 length: 14 residues. Here the CDR3 reads CASSYGRDSIGYTF. In nucleotides, the CDR3 is TGTGCCAGCAGTTACGGTCGGGACTCCATAGGCTACACCTTC.

The chain links TRBV29-1 to TRBJ1-1, with D perhaps TRBD1 (5 bases). The germline V gene encodes CDR1 SQVTM and CDR2 ANQGSEA. V lost 4 bases, J lost 1 base, and 13 bases lay in between. This CDR3 has 14 amino acids. The CDR3 spells CSVGGTDENTEAFF. The CDR3 DNA follows: TGCAGCGTTGGAGGGACTGATGAGAACACTGAAGCTTTCTTT. The whole variable domain, remainder taken from reference TRBV29-1 and TRBJ1-1, is SAVISQKPSRDICQRGTSLTIQCQVDSQVTMMFWYRQQPGQSLTLIATANQGSEATYESGFVIDKFPISRPNLTFSTLTVSNMSPEDSSIYLCSVGGTDENTEAFFGQGTRLTVV.

The J gene is TRBJ1-5, the V gene TRBV7-8, with D perhaps TRBD1 (5 bases). Trimming pared 5 bases from V and 5 bases from J, leaving 19 bases between. The CDR3 sequence is 16 residues long. The germline V gene has CDR1 SGHVS and CDR2 FQNEAQ. CDR3 region: CASSPPAREDDQPQHF. The DNA of the CDR3 is TGTGCCAGCAGCCCGCCCGCCAGGGAGGACGATCAGCCCCAGCATTTT.